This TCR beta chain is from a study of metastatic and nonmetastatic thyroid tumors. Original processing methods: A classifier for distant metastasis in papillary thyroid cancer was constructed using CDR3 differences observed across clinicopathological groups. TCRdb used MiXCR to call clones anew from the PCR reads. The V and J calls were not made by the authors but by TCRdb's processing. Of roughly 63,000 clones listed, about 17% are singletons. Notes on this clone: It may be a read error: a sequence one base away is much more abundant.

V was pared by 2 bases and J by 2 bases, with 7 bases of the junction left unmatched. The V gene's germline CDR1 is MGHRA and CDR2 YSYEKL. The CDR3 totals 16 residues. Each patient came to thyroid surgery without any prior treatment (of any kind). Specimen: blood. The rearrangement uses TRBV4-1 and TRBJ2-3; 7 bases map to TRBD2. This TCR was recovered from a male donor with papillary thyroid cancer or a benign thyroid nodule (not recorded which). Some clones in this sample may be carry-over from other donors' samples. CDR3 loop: CASSQPLAVITDTQYF. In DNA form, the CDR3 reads TGCGCCAGCAGCCAACCCCTAGCGGTTATCACAGATACGCAGTATTTT.